The text below deals with one T cell receptor beta chain. Assay used: immunoSEQ multiplex PCR; TCRdb lists only in-frame clones, some missing. The table lists 100,000 to 150,000 clones, 65% to 85% of them singletons. The data derive from a study of blood T cell repertoires in COVID-19. While infection was still active, Seattle patients were enrolled and then followed longitudinally. V shed 0 bases, J shed 2 bases, and the junction held 7 bases outside the gene matches. This CDR3 has 16 residues. The germline gives CDR1 SEHNR, CDR2 FQNEAQ (reference sequence). The chain employs TRBV7-9 and TRBJ2-7; 7 bases match TRBD1. The clonotype originates from a man aged 30 to 39 with COVID-19, enrolled during active disease. Input material: peripheral blood. The CDR3 DNA sequence: TGTGCCAGCAGCTTAGCAGGGGGCAAGTTACCCTACGAGCAGTACTTC. Amino acid sequence: CASSLAGGKLPYEQYF.